This TCR beta chain was sequenced for a study of OX40 agonist ivuxolimab in advanced cancers. General study points: CD4+ T cells averaged fewer expanded clones than CD8+ T cells. Among the lowest levels of clonal expansion were found in partial responders at 0.1-3.0 mg/kg.

Germline V gene data show CDR1 as SGHNT and CDR2 as YYREEE (reference sequence). The CDR3 runs to 16 residues. Trimming cost V 0 bases and J 0 bases, with 9 bases left between them. The data were produced by immunoSEQ multiplex PCR, yet TCRdb's version contains in-frame clones alone and is incomplete. The sample has approximately 69,000 clones, 80% to 85% seen once; the top ten hold about 2.2%. Worth noting for this clone: The target antigen is unknown.

Sequencing used CD4+ or CD8+ T cells sorted from blood, obtained in a trial of the OX40 agonist ivuxolimab. This chain joins TRBV5-4 and TRBJ2-2; D remains ambiguous. The clonotype was recovered from an adult with an advanced solid tumor such as melanoma, head and neck, liver or kidney cancer. The CDR3 bases are TGTGCCAGCAGCTTGGGTCATGAACCGAACACCGGGGAGCTGTTTTTT. This sequence encodes CASSLGHEPNTGELFF.